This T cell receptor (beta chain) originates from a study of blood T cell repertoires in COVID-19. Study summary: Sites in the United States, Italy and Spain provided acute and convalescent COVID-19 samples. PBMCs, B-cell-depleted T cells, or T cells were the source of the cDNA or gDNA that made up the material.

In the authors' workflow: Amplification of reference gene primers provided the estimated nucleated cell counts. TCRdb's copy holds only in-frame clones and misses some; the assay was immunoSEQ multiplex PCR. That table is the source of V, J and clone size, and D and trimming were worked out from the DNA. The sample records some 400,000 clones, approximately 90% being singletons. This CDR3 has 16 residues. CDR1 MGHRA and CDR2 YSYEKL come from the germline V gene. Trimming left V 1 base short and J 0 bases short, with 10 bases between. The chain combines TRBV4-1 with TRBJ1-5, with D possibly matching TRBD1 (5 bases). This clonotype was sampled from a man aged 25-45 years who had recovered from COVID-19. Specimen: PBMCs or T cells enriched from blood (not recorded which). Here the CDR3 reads CASSQAWDYSNQPQHF. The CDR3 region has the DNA TGCGCCAGCAGCCAAGCTTGGGACTATAGCAATCAGCCCCAGCATTTT.